This T cell receptor beta chain was found in a study of CXCR3-negative and CXCR3-positive naive CD8 T cells. Study observations and caveats: Naive CXCR3-positive cells had TRB CDR3s more hydrophobic than those of CXCR3-negative naive cells. Fresh PBMCs served for most assays, and CXCR3 expression fell partially after cryopreservation. Naive cells that were CXCR3-negative or CXCR3-positive used TRBV-TRBJ genes alike, while memory cells diverged.

This CDR3 is 13 amino acids long. Looked up from germline, CDR1 is SEHNR and CDR2 is FQNEAQ (reference sequence). CD45RO-CCR7+CD27+CD95- cells counted as naive CD8+ T cells. About this clonotype itself: The target antigen is unknown.

The study made its TRB cDNA libraries by 5' RACE, adding UMI labels. TCRdb re-called the 5' RACE reads and catalogs CDR3 proteins one per entry, DNA excluded. The sample data list 150,000 or so distinct CDR3 sequences. The clonotype was recovered from a human donor in good health. Some clones in this sample may be carry-over from other donors' samples. Sequencing used naive CXCR3+ CD8+ T cells from blood. As to subset: CD45RO-CCR7+CD27+CD95- naive CD8+ T cells expressing CXCR3 (TNR3+). J is TRBJ2-1 and V is TRBV7-9. The CDR3 loop is CASSPMDGREQFF.